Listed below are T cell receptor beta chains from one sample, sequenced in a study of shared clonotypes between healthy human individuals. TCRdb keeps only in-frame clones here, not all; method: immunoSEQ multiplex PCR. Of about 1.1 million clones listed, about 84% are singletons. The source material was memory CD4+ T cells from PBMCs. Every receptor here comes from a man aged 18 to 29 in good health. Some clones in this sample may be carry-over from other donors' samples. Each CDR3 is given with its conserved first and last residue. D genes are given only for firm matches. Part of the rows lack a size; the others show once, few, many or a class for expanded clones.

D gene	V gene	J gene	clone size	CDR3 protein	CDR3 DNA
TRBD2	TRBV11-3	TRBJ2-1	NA	CASSLEGTRDYNEQFF	TGTGCCAGCAGCCTAGAGGGGACTAGGGATTACAATGAGCAGTTCTTC
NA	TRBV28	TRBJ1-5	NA	CASTGTFNQPQHF	TGTGCCAGCACCGGGACCTTCAATCAGCCCCAGCATTTT
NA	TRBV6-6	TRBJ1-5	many	CASRPRQANQPQHF	TGTGCCAGCAGACCCCGACAAGCTAATCAGCCCCAGCATTTT
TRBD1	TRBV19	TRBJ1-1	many	CASSSRGDHTEAFF	TGTGCCAGTAGTTCCAGGGGGGACCACACTGAAGCTTTCTTT
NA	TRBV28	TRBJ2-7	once	CASSLRGGPNYEQYF	TGTGCCAGCAGTTTACGCGGGGGCCCTAACTACGAGCAGTACTTC
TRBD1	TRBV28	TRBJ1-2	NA	CASNNEGGAAGYTF	TGTGCCAGCAACAATGAAGGGGGCGCGGCTGGCTACACCTTC
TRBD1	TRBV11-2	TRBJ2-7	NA	CASTGGSYEQYF	TGTGCCAGCACAGGGGGCTCCTACGAGCAGTACTTC
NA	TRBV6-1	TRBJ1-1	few	CASSVYDTEAFF	TGTGCCAGCAGTGTTTACGACACTGAAGCTTTCTTT
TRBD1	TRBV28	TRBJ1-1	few	CAISGQGGLLEAFF	TGTGCCATCAGCGGACAGGGCGGCCTTTTAGAAGCTTTCTTT
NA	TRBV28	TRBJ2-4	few	CASSSNRGTGGIDRYF	TGTGCCAGCAGTTCTAACAGGGGTACGGGGGGGATTGATCGGTACTTC
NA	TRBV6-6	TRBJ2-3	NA	CASDSGTDTQYF	TGTGCCAGCGACTCCGGGACAGATACGCAGTATTTT
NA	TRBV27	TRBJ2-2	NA	CASGFGHANTGELFF	TGTGCCAGCGGGTTTGGGCACGCGAACACCGGGGAGCTGTTTTTT
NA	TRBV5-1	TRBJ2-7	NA	CASSLVASGQDEQYF	TGCGCCAGCAGCTTGGTGGCGTCCGGGCAGGACGAGCAGTACTTC
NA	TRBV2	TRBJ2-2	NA	CASSERSRQNTGELFF	TGTGCCAGCAGTGAGAGAAGTAGACAGAACACCGGGGAGCTGTTTTTT
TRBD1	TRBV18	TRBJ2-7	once	CASSTGTGSEQYF	TGTGCCAGCTCAACCGGGACAGGGTCCGAGCAGTACTTC
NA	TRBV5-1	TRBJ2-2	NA	CASSLIGDTGELFF	TGCGCCAGCAGCCTCATAGGGGACACCGGGGAGCTGTTTTTT
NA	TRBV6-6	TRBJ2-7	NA	CASSPGVHEQYF	TGTGCCAGCAGCCCAGGGGTGCACGAGCAGTACTTC
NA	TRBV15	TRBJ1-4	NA	CATSSRYEKLFF	TGTGCCACCAGCAGTAGATACGAAAAACTGTTTTTT
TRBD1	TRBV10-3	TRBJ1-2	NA	CAISDPTGGAGYTF	TGTGCCATCAGTGATCCTACAGGGGGCGCGGGCTACACCTTC
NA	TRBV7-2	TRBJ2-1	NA	CASSSRGRGRRDEQFF	TGTGCCAGCAGCTCCCGGGGGAGGGGGCGTAGGGATGAGCAGTTCTTC
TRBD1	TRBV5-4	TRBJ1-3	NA	CASSEGQGNTIYF	TGTGCCAGCAGCGAGGGACAGGGAAACACCATATATTTT
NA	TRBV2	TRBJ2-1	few	CASALDSANEQFF	TGTGCCAGCGCCCTGGACTCCGCCAATGAGCAGTTCTTC
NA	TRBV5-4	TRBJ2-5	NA	CASKGGGGRETQYF	TGTGCCAGTAAAGGTGGTGGGGGCCGGGAGACCCAGTACTTC
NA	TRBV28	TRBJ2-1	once	CASSRTRRMEQFF	TGTGCCAGCAGTAGAACTCGACGGATGGAGCAGTTCTTC
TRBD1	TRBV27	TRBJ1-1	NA	CASSFAGGATEAFF	TGTGCCAGCAGTTTCGCAGGGGGCGCAACTGAAGCTTTCTTT
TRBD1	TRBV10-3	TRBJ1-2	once	CAISGYPGQGEYGYTF	TGTGCCATCAGTGGGTATCCCGGACAGGGAGAGTATGGCTACACCTTC
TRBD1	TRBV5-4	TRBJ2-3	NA	CASSLDRGLADTQYF	TGTGCCAGCAGCTTAGACAGGGGGCTCGCAGATACGCAGTATTTT
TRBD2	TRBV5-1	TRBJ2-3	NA	CASRLAGARDTQYF	TGCGCCAGCAGACTAGCGGGAGCCAGAGATACGCAGTATTTT
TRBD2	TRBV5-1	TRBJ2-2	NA	CASSLETSGNKGVRTGELFF	TGCGCCAGCAGCTTGGAGACTAGCGGAAATAAGGGGGTGCGCACCGGGGAGCTGTTTTTT
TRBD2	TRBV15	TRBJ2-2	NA	CATTRGLTGRDTTNTGELFF	TGTGCCACCACCCGGGGGCTAACCGGGAGGGATACTACGAACACCGGGGAGCTGTTTTTT
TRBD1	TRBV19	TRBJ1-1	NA	CASSISDRSNTEAFF	TGTGCCAGTAGTATCTCGGACAGGTCGAACACTGAAGCTTTCTTT
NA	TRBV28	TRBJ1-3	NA	CASSLPSSGNTIYF	TGTGCCAGCAGTTTACCCAGCTCTGGAAACACCATATATTTT
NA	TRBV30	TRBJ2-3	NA	CAWEEQDTDTQYF	TGTGCCTGGGAGGAGCAGGACACAGATACGCAGTATTTT
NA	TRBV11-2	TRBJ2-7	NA	CASSFHYEQYF	TGTGCCAGCAGCTTCCACTACGAGCAGTACTTC
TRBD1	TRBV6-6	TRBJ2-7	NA	CASRIVTGGRDEQYF	TGTGCCAGCAGGATCGTGACAGGGGGAAGAGACGAGCAGTACTTC
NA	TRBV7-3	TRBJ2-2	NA	CASSLGGTNTGELFF	TGTGCCAGCAGCTTAGGCGGAACGAACACCGGGGAGCTGTTTTTT
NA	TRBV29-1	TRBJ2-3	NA	CSVGGARDTQYF	TGCAGCGTTGGAGGGGCAAGAGATACGCAGTATTTT
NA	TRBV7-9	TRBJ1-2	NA	CASRSTLYGYTF	TGTGCCAGCAGGTCGACCCTCTATGGCTACACCTTC
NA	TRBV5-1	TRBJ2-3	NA	CASSLRQVTDTQYF	TGCGCCAGCAGCCTACGACAGGTCACAGATACGCAGTATTTT
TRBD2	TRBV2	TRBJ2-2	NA	CASSERASGRADGELFF	TGTGCCAGCAGTGAACGGGCCAGCGGGAGGGCCGACGGGGAGCTGTTTTTT
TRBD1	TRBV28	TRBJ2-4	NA	CASTPQDRFSKNIQYF	TGTGCCAGCACCCCCCAGGACAGGTTTTCAAAAAACATTCAGTACTTC
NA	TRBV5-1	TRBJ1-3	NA	CASRESGTGNTIYF	TGCGCCAGCAGGGAGTCGGGGACAGGAAACACCATATATTTT
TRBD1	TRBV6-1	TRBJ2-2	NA	CASRQGARVAGELFF	TGTGCCAGCAGACAGGGGGCGCGGGTGGCCGGGGAGCTGTTTTTT
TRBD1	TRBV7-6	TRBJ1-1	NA	CASSQTGANTEAFF	TGTGCCAGCAGCCAGACAGGGGCGAACACTGAAGCTTTCTTT
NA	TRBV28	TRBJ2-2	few	CASSWLQGWNTGELFF	TGTGCCAGCAGTTGGTTACAGGGCTGGAACACCGGGGAGCTGTTTTTT